This T cell receptor (beta chain) comes out of a study of beta chain features in type 1 diabetes (dated by TCRdb to 2016 to 2019). For the wider study: Mean age, gender distribution, total cell number and subset yield were not different between patients and healthy donors. The study compared TCRB repertoires of sorted circulating CD4+ T cell subsets between recently diagnosed type 1 diabetes patients and matched healthy donors. A total of 100 million to 110 million sorted cells were examined across all samples, and a strong correlation was observed between cell number per subset and RNA yield. Naive and central memory subsets were obtained from all 30 or so donors, but regulatory and stem cell-like memory subsets were isolated from only 8 patients and roughly eight healthy donors. Here is what the overall study found, with its caveats: Because small numbers of individuals were included in the HLA sub-analyses, any influence of HLA type on TCRB rearrangement was left unresolved. At VDJ recombination sites, type 1 diabetes patients had fewer insertions and more deleted nucleotides, which implies abnormalities in thymic rearrangement. Naive, central memory and regulatory TCRB repertoires appeared to be more similar among patients than among healthy donors. Sequencing cDNA rather than genomic DNA could over-represent highly expressing activated cells, although activation and CD3 levels did not differ between groups. In all four CD4+ subsets, TCRB CDR3 length was moderately but significantly shorter in type 1 diabetes patients. PCR might favor shorter templates, but patient and control samples were amplified and corrected together, so any skew would affect both groups equally.

Each donor gave one peripheral blood draw, averaging roughly 100 mL, which was collected into heparinised tubes. Naive, central memory, regulatory and stem cell-like memory CD4+ T cells were sorted on a BD FACSAria II using a panel including CD45RO, CCR7, CD25, CD127, CD95 and CD27. A purity above 98% was achieved for all sorted populations. PBMCs were isolated immediately by Lymphoprep density gradient centrifugation and stained directly without culture. So that batch effects would be minimized, each experiment stained and sorted samples in pairs, pairing one healthy donor with one patient. This clone has a handful of counts. Its specific antigen is unknown. No base-level quality is on record; no much larger clone is a single base apart. The entire amount of isolated RNA was reverse transcribed using the High Capacity cDNA Reverse Transcription Kit, so the sequenced TCRB transcripts were expressed ones. Naive, central memory and regulatory T cell samples underwent deep immunoSEQ sequencing, averaging around 3.6 million total reads per sample. After sorted cells were lysed in RLT buffer, RNA was extracted with DNase-treated RNeasy Micro or Mini kits, with the choice depending on cell number. Each cell subset was processed separately to prevent cross-contamination, with patient and healthy donor samples processed together. Using the immunoSEQ multiplex PCR, TCRB sequences were amplified from cDNA into 87-bp fragments spanning the CDR3 region. Sequencing of the amplicons was done on the Illumina HiSeq platform. Per the source publication's procedure: Synthetic template baselines were used to correct PCR bias computationally, reads within Hamming distance 2 were collapsed together, and singletons that could not be merged were discarded. Reads were aligned against IMGT to assign V, D and J genes, CDR3 length and insertions or deletions at six rearrangement sites. Within each subset, clonotype counts were normalized to sorted cell number, and only after that were true diversity and Gini coefficients computed with the tcR R package. The overlap coefficient, calculated on TCRB nucleotide sequences, was used to quantify repertoire sharing. As a proxy for the pre-selection repertoire, out-of-frame TCRB sequences from naive cells were analyzed. What TCRdb holds here is the immuneACCESS table cut down to in-frame rearrangements. Part of the clones is not present; checked against another copy, under half of the missing clones reflect an unresolved V gene, and the others are unexplained. That table supplies the V and J calls and clone size; D and trimming were determined from the DNA. In this sample the table shows under 250,000 clones, roughly an eighth of which occur a single time. The ten largest clones represent roughly 0.028% of the sample.

Per the germline V gene, SGHAT is the CDR1 and FQNNGV is the CDR2. V drops 2 bases and J drops 3 bases, leaving 10 bases in between. The CDR3 sequence holds 14 residues, the cysteine and phenylalanine included. The DNA shown is the 42-base CDR3, in frame from base 1. The clonotype originates from a woman aged 40 to 50 in good health. Specimen: naive CD4+ T cells from blood. What this sample's cell subset or site label stands for: true naive CD4+ T cells. This receptor chain uses TRBV11-2 and TRBJ1-1; too little of a D gene remains to name it. The CDR3 is CASSLPGRHTEAFF. Here is the DNA: TGTGCCAGCAGCTTACCCGGTCGTCACACTGAAGCTTTCTTT. Outside the CDR3, residues come from the reference TRBV11-2 and TRBJ1-1 proteins, so the full variable domain is: EAGVAQSPRYKIIEKRQSVAFWCNPISGHATLYWYQQILGQGPKLLIQFQNNGVVDDSQLPKDRFSAERLKGVDSTLKIQPAKLEDSAVYLCASSLPGRHTEAFFGQGTRLTVV.